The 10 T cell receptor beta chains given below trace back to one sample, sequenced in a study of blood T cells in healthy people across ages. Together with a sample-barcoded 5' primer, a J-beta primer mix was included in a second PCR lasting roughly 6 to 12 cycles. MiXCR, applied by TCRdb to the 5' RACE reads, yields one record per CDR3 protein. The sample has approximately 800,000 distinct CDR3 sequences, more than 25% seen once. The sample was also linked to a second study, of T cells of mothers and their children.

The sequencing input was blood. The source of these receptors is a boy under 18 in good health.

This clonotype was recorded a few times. CDR3 sequence reads: CASSFGFGLNTEAFF. The CDR3, as DNA: TGTGCCAGCAGCTTTGGTTTTGGCCTGAACACTGAAGCTTTCTTT. This rearrangement joins TRBV7-3 to TRBJ1-1, with D uncertain. Germline values: CDR1 SGHTA, CDR2 FQGTGA. CDR3 size: 15 residues. V was clipped by 3 bases and J by 0 bases, with 11 bases between them.

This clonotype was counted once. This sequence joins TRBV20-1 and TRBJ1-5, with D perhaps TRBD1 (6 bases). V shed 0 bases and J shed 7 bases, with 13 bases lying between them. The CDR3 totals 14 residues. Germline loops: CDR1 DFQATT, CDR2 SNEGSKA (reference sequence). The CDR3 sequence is CSARDSRGSQPQHF. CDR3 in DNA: TGCAGTGCTAGAGATAGCAGGGGTTCGCAGCCCCAGCATTTT.

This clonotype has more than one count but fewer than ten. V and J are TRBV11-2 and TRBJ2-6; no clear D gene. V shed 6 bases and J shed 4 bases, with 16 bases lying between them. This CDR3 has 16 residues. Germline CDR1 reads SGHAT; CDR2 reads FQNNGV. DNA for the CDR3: TGTGCCAGCAGTCAGGCCCCCGGGTCAGGGGCCAACGTCCTGACTTTC. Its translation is CASSQAPGSGANVLTF.

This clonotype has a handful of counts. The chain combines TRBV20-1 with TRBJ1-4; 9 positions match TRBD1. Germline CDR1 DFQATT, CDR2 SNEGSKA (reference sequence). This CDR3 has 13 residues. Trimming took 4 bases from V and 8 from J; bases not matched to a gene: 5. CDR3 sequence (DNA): TGCAGTGCTATTGGGGACAGGGTAGAAAAACTGTTTTTT. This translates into CSAIGDRVEKLFF.

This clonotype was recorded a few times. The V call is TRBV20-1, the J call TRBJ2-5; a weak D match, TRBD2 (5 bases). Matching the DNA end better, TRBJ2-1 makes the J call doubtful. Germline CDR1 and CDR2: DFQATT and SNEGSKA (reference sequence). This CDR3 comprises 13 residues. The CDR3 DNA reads TGCAGTGCTAGATTGACGGGATTCATTGAGCAGTTCTTC. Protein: CSARLTGFIEQFF.

DNA of the CDR3: TGTGCCAGCAGTTACTCGTGGACACCGAACACCGGGGAGCTGTTTTTT. Its translation is CASSYSWTPNTGELFF. The rearrangement uses TRBV6-5 and TRBJ2-2, with D maybe TRBD1 (5 bases). Germline-derived CDR1 and CDR2 are MNHEY and SVGAGI. This CDR3 region has 16 residues. V was clipped by 0 bases and J by 0 bases, with 8 bases between them.

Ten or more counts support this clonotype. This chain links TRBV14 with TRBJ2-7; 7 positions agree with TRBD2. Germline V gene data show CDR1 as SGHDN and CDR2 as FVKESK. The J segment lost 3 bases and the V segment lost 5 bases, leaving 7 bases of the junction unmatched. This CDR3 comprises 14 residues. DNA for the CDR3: TGTGCCAGCAGCGAAAGCGGGGCCTTCTACGAGCAGTACTTC. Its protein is CASSESGAFYEQYF.

Written as DNA, the CDR3 is TGCAGTGCTAGAGAGTGGAACACCGGGGAGCTGTTTTTT. It translates to CSAREWNTGELFF. The chain links TRBV20-1 to TRBJ2-2, with D unclear. V lost 0 bases and J lost 1, with 3 bases in between. Germline V gene lookup returns CDR1 DFQATT and CDR2 SNEGSKA (reference sequence). There are 13 residues in the CDR3.

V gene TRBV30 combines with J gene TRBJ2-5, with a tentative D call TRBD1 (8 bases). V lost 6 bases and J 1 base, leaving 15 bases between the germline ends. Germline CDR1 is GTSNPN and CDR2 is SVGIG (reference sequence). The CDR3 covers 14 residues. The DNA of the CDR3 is TGTGCCTGCGACAGGGGACTATTCCAAGAGACCCAGTACTTC. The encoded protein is CACDRGLFQETQYF.

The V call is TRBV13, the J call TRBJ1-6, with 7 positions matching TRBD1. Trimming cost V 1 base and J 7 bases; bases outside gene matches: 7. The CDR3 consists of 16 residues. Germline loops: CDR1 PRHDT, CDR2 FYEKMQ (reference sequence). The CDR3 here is CASSLEGQHSNSPLHF. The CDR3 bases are TGTGCCAGCAGCTTAGAGGGACAGCATTCAAATTCACCCCTCCACTTT. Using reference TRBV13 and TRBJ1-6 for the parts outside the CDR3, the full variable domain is AAGVIQSPRHLIKEKRETATLKCYPIPRHDTVYWYQQGPGQDPQFLISFYEKMQSDKGSIPDRFSAQQFSDYHSELNMSSLELGDSALYFCASSLEGQHSNSPLHFGNGTRLTVT.